The 5 T cell receptor beta chains listed next were all sequenced from one sample in a study of blood T cell repertoires in COVID-19. Only in-frame clones appear in the TCRdb table, and some are missing; sequencing was by immunoSEQ multiplex PCR. Among 95,000 to 150,000 clones listed, around 74% were seen once. What was sequenced was peripheral blood. The receptors here all came from a man in his fifties or sixties with acute or convalescent COVID-19.

The chain has TRBV30 and TRBJ1-2, with 8 nucleotides matching TRBD1. This CDR3 comprises 14 residues. Looked up from germline, CDR1 is GTSNPN and CDR2 is SVGIG (reference sequence). J was trimmed by 4 bases and V by 5 bases; bases with no gene match: 9. CDR3 bases: TGTGCCTGGGTCGGACAGGGAAGATTCTATGGCTACACCTTC. It translates to CAWVGQGRFYGYTF.

J is TRBJ2-1 and V is TRBV18; D might be TRBD2 (5 bases). The length of the CDR3 is 14 residues. CDR1 and CDR2 from the germline V gene are KGHSH and LQKENI. Trimming removed 3 bases from V and 6 bases from J, with 12 bases in between. The CDR3 here is CASSPPDGINEQFF. The CDR3 DNA follows: TGTGCCAGCTCACCCCCCGACGGGATCAATGAGCAGTTCTTC.

For the CDR3, the DNA is TGTGCCAGCAGCCAAACTTCGGGACAGCTACGGGCTTTCTTT. Protein product: CASSQTSGQLRAFF. This chain joins TRBV6-5 and TRBJ1-1; 7 bases map to TRBD1. The CDR3 spans 14 residues. Germline V gene sequence: CDR1 MNHEY, CDR2 SVGAGI. The ends lost 6 bases at V and 11 bases at J; junction bases unmatched: 15.

The chain joins TRBV24-1 to TRBJ2-4, with D hard to call. The V and J ends lost 1 base and 6 bases respectively, with 15 bases between them. The CDR3 totals 16 residues. Looked up from germline, CDR1 is KGHDR and CDR2 is SFDVKD. CDR3 sequence: CATSDLRPGRGNIQYF. CDR3 coding DNA: TGTGCCACCAGTGATTTAAGGCCGGGTAGAGGAAACATTCAGTACTTC.

This clone is a singleton in its sample. This rearrangement joins TRBV5-4 to TRBJ1-1; D unclear. Trimming took 6 bases from V and 0 from J, leaving 12 bases between them. Germline assignment: CDR1 SGHNT and CDR2 YYREEE (reference sequence). This CDR3 comprises 14 residues. The CDR3, as DNA: TGTGCCAGCACGGACGGACTAATGAACACTGAAGCTTTCTTT. Protein: CASTDGLMNTEAFF.